These 4 T cell receptor beta chains were all obtained from the same sample, sequenced in a study of cytomegalovirus exposure and HLA in healthy donors. Primers: 60 Vbeta forward and 13 Jbeta reverse. Clones were read by immunoSEQ multiplex PCR, and TCRdb kept only the in-frame ones, dropping some. The sample yields 150,000 to 200,000 clones, 70% to 80% seen once. Sequencing was done on a sample of PBMCs. These receptors were obtained from a woman between 50 and 59 years old in good health and CMV-seronegative.

The V call is TRBV7-3, the J call TRBJ2-5; 8 bases match TRBD1. This CDR3 spans 13 amino acids. Germline CDR1 SGHTA, CDR2 FQGTGA. Trimming cost V 5 bases and J 10 bases; bases outside gene matches: 9. The CDR3 reads CASSPGQGLDQYF. The CDR3, as DNA: TGTGCCAGCAGCCCAGGACAGGGATTGGACCAGTACTTC.

This clone was found a few times. V usage is TRBV6-6 and J usage is TRBJ1-4, with TRBD1 matching over 7 bases. V gave up 4 bases and J gave up 4 bases; unmatched junction bases: 9. CDR3 length: 16 residues. The germline gives CDR1 MNHNY, CDR2 SVGAGI (reference sequence). As DNA, the CDR3 is TGTGCCAGCAGTTCAAAGGGGACAGCGGTTAATGAAAAACTGTTTTTT. Its translation: CASSSKGTAVNEKLFF.

The V gene is TRBV7-9, the J gene TRBJ2-1; D unclear. This CDR3 spans 15 amino acids. Trimming pared 3 bases from V and 2 bases from J, leaving 11 bases between. Germline assignment: CDR1 SEHNR and CDR2 FQNEAQ (reference sequence). The CDR3: CASSLTPSPYNEQFF. DNA for the CDR3: TGTGCCAGCAGCTTGACACCTTCCCCCTACAATGAGCAGTTCTTC.

The chain recombines TRBV18 with TRBJ1-2; D perhaps matches TRBD1 (5 bases). This CDR3 spans 11 amino acids. Germline assignment: CDR1 KGHSH and CDR2 LQKENI. The V gene lost 1 base and the J gene lost 11 bases, with 8 bases spanning the gap. The CDR3, as DNA: TGTGCCAGCTCACCACAGGGGACTTACACCTTC. Its protein is CASSPQGTYTF.